The clone carrying this T cell receptor beta chain was recorded only once. Antigen specificity is unknown. The CDR3 has 13 residues. The germline V gene encodes CDR1 SNHLY and CDR2 FYNNEI. This specimen comes from a study of cytomegalovirus exposure and HLA in healthy donors. Regarding the study as a whole: An apparent linkage of common viral pathogens to several of the most significant clusters emerged in a later analysis. Exclusion as indistinguishable affected some V segments, including TRBV6-2 and TRBV6-3.

Primers for the PCR totalled 60 Vbeta and 13 Jbeta. Assay used: immunoSEQ multiplex PCR; TCRdb lists only in-frame clones, some missing. Of 100,000 to 150,000 clones listed, about 8.5% are singletons. The specimen was PBMCs. The sequence came from a man in his forties in good health and CMV-seronegative. V and J are TRBV2 and TRBJ2-5; D might be TRBD2 (5 bases). The closer fit of TRBJ2-7 to the DNA end suggests the J call may be wrong. The CDR3 DNA follows: TGTGCCAGCAGTACCGGGGTGTCCTACGAGCAGTACTTC. Its translation: CASSTGVSYEQYF.